These T cell receptor beta chains were read from a single sample in a study of blood T cells in healthy people across ages. TCRdb reprocessed the 5' RACE reads with MiXCR, giving one entry per CDR3 protein. Of 650,000 to 1,000,000 distinct CDR3 sequences listed, about 34% are singletons. The sequencing input was blood. All receptors come from a man aged 18 to 30 in good health. Each CDR3 is given with its conserved first and last residue. Each record gives: CDR3 DNA, CDR3 protein, V gene, clone size, J gene, D gene. A D gene is named only where the DNA matches it firmly. Clone size appears in some rows only: once, few, many, or a class for an expanded clone.

cdr3_nt: TGTGCCAGCGCCCCCGGGACAGGGAGATCACTAGCCAGAAACATTCAGTACTTC; cdr3_aa: CASAPGTGRSLARNIQYF; v_call: TRBV27; clone_size: .; j_call: TRBJ2-4; d_call: TRBD1
cdr3_nt: TGTGCCAGCAGCGAACTCCTGACTAGCGGTACGGCAGATACGCAGTATTTT; cdr3_aa: CASSELLTSGTADTQYF; v_call: TRBV7-2; clone_size: .; j_call: TRBJ2-3; d_call: TRBD2
cdr3_nt: TGTGCCAGCAGTTTGACTAGTGGACCCTATAATTCACCCCTCCACTTT; cdr3_aa: CASSLTSGPYNSPLHF; v_call: TRBV7-3; clone_size: .; j_call: TRBJ1-6; d_call: .
cdr3_nt: TGTGCCATCAGTGAATCGGGGCGGCCCCAAGAGACCCAGTACTTC; cdr3_aa: CAISESGRPQETQYF; v_call: TRBV10-3; clone_size: .; j_call: TRBJ2-5; d_call: .
cdr3_nt: TGTGCCAGCAGCCAAGGGGGTAGCGGGAGTTACTACGAGCAGTACTTC; cdr3_aa: CASSQGGSGSYYEQYF; v_call: TRBV4-2; clone_size: .; j_call: TRBJ2-7; d_call: TRBD2
cdr3_nt: TGTGCCAGCAGTTCGGGGGCAGGGAACACTGAAGCTTTCTTT; cdr3_aa: CASSSGAGNTEAFF; v_call: TRBV12-3/TRBV12-4; clone_size: few; j_call: TRBJ1-1; d_call: .
cdr3_nt: TGCAGTGCTAGAGTGGACCGGAGCACTGAAGCTTTCTTT; cdr3_aa: CSARVDRSTEAFF; v_call: TRBV20-1; clone_size: .; j_call: TRBJ1-1; d_call: .
cdr3_nt: TGCAGTGCTAGAGGAGGCGGGGGGAGCACAGATACGCAGTATTTT; cdr3_aa: CSARGGGGSTDTQYF; v_call: TRBV20-1; clone_size: many; j_call: TRBJ2-3; d_call: TRBD2
cdr3_nt: TGCAGTGCTATCCATAGCCCTCTACTACAGTGGCTCTACAATGAGCAGTTCTTC; cdr3_aa: CSAIHSPLLQWLYNEQFF; v_call: TRBV20-1; clone_size: .; j_call: TRBJ2-1; d_call: .
cdr3_nt: TGTGCCAGCAGTTACTCGGGCAACCAGGAGCAGTTCTTC; cdr3_aa: CASSYSGNQEQFF; v_call: TRBV6-5; clone_size: many; j_call: TRBJ2-1; d_call: .
cdr3_nt: TGTGCCAGCAGCCGCAATCTGGGGTATGTCCCTGAAAAACTGTTTTTT; cdr3_aa: CASSRNLGYVPEKLFF; v_call: TRBV7-9; clone_size: .; j_call: TRBJ1-4; d_call: .
cdr3_nt: TGCAGCGTTGACAGGGGCCAGACAGATACGCAGTATTTT; cdr3_aa: CSVDRGQTDTQYF; v_call: TRBV29-1; clone_size: few; j_call: TRBJ2-3; d_call: .
cdr3_nt: TGTGCCAGCAGCCCATTTGGCTCCTACAATGAGCAGTTCTTC; cdr3_aa: CASSPFGSYNEQFF; v_call: TRBV7-3; clone_size: .; j_call: TRBJ2-1; d_call: .
cdr3_nt: TGTGCCTGGACCTTACGGGGCAATGAGCAGTTCTTC; cdr3_aa: CAWTLRGNEQFF; v_call: TRBV30; clone_size: .; j_call: TRBJ2-1; d_call: .
cdr3_nt: TGTGCCAGCTCACCGCCGGCGGGTCGGCGGGGGGAAGCTTTCTTT; cdr3_aa: CASSPPAGRRGEAFF; v_call: TRBV18; clone_size: .; j_call: TRBJ1-1; d_call: .
cdr3_nt: TGTGCCAGCAGCCCGATGTGGAGCACAGATACGCAGTATTTT; cdr3_aa: CASSPMWSTDTQYF; v_call: TRBV11-1; clone_size: .; j_call: TRBJ2-3; d_call: .
cdr3_nt: TGTGCCAGTAGTATAGAACATAGCGGGGCTCAGTACTTC; cdr3_aa: CASSIEHSGAQYF; v_call: TRBV19; clone_size: .; j_call: TRBJ2-4; d_call: TRBD2
cdr3_nt: TGCAGTGCTAGAGATATAGCTCCAGGGAGCTCCTACGAGCAGTACTTC; cdr3_aa: CSARDIAPGSSYEQYF; v_call: TRBV20-1; clone_size: .; j_call: TRBJ2-7; d_call: .
cdr3_nt: TGCAGTGCTAGAGAACCGGGAGAGCGAACCCCCCTCTTAGTGACCCAGTACTTC; cdr3_aa: CSAREPGERTPLLVTQYF; v_call: TRBV20-1; clone_size: .; j_call: TRBJ2-5; d_call: .
cdr3_nt: TGTGCCAGCTCACCACCGACAGGGGAGGACACTGAAGCTTTCTTT; cdr3_aa: CASSPPTGEDTEAFF; v_call: TRBV18; clone_size: .; j_call: TRBJ1-1; d_call: TRBD1
cdr3_nt: TGCAGTGCTAGAGTGGGGGGACTAGCGGAAAGCTCCTACAATGAGCAGTTCTTC; cdr3_aa: CSARVGGLAESSYNEQFF; v_call: TRBV20-1; clone_size: .; j_call: TRBJ2-1; d_call: TRBD2
cdr3_nt: TGTGCCAGCAGTTACAGGCCAACCACAGATACGCAGTATTTT; cdr3_aa: CASSYRPTTDTQYF; v_call: TRBV6-6; clone_size: .; j_call: TRBJ2-3; d_call: .
cdr3_nt: TGTGCCAGCAGCTGGGGACGTCAGCCCCAGCATTTT; cdr3_aa: CASSWGRQPQHF; v_call: TRBV12-3/TRBV12-4; clone_size: few; j_call: TRBJ1-5; d_call: .
cdr3_nt: TGTGCCAGCAGCGAGGCCTACAATGAGCAGTACTTC; cdr3_aa: CASSEAYNEQYF; v_call: TRBV2; clone_size: few; j_call: TRBJ2-5; d_call: .
cdr3_nt: TGCAGCGTTGAAGCCCTACGAGGGGGGGCGTCCTACAATGAGCAGTTCTTC; cdr3_aa: CSVEALRGGASYNEQFF; v_call: TRBV29-1; clone_size: few; j_call: TRBJ2-1; d_call: .
cdr3_nt: TGCAGTGCTAGAGATATAGCAGGCGGCGGATTTGGCTACACCTTC; cdr3_aa: CSARDIAGGGFGYTF; v_call: TRBV20-1; clone_size: few; j_call: TRBJ1-2; d_call: .
cdr3_nt: TGCGCCAGCAGCTCCCTCCGGGACAGATATCGGAACACTGAAGCTTTCTTT; cdr3_aa: CASSSLRDRYRNTEAFF; v_call: TRBV5-1; clone_size: few; j_call: TRBJ1-1; d_call: TRBD1
cdr3_nt: TGTGCCAGCAGCCACCCAGGGCCTATAGCCAAAAACATTCAGTACTTC; cdr3_aa: CASSHPGPIAKNIQYF; v_call: TRBV16; clone_size: few; j_call: TRBJ2-4; d_call: .
cdr3_nt: TGTGCCAGCAGCGTAGTGAGCCGGGAAACTAATGAAAAACTGTTTTTT; cdr3_aa: CASSVVSRETNEKLFF; v_call: TRBV9; clone_size: .; j_call: TRBJ1-4; d_call: .
cdr3_nt: TGTGCCAGCAGCCAAGTTAAGGGGGCATCGGTAGGCCAGCCCCAGCATTTT; cdr3_aa: CASSQVKGASVGQPQHF; v_call: TRBV4-2; clone_size: few; j_call: TRBJ1-5; d_call: TRBD1
cdr3_nt: TGCAGTGCTAAGGGGCCTACCTACGAGCAGTACTTC; cdr3_aa: CSAKGPTYEQYF; v_call: TRBV20-1; clone_size: few; j_call: TRBJ2-7; d_call: .
cdr3_nt: TGCAGCGTTGAACCGGGTGACACTGAAGCTTTCTTT; cdr3_aa: CSVEPGDTEAFF; v_call: TRBV29-1; clone_size: .; j_call: TRBJ1-1; d_call: .
cdr3_nt: TGCGCCAGCAGCGTGGTAATAGGGAGTGAGCAGTTCTTC; cdr3_aa: CASSVVIGSEQFF; v_call: TRBV5-1; clone_size: .; j_call: TRBJ2-1; d_call: .
cdr3_nt: TGTGCCAGCGATGACCAGGGGGCCTTCAACTATGGCTACACCTTC; cdr3_aa: CASDDQGAFNYGYTF; v_call: TRBV6-6; clone_size: few; j_call: TRBJ1-2; d_call: TRBD1
cdr3_nt: TGTGCCAGCAGTACCCTAGCGGGGATTAACAATGAGCAGTTCTTC; cdr3_aa: CASSTLAGINNEQFF; v_call: TRBV12-3/TRBV12-4; clone_size: many; j_call: TRBJ2-1; d_call: TRBD2
cdr3_nt: TGTGCCAGCAGTTTAATGCTCGGGGAAAAACTGTTTTTT; cdr3_aa: CASSLMLGEKLFF; v_call: TRBV12-3/TRBV12-4; clone_size: many; j_call: TRBJ1-4; d_call: .
cdr3_nt: TGTGCCAGCTCACGGACAGGCAACGGTAGGGAGCAGTACTTC; cdr3_aa: CASSRTGNGREQYF; v_call: TRBV18; clone_size: .; j_call: TRBJ2-7; d_call: TRBD1
cdr3_nt: TGCAGTGCTAGAAGGGCAGGTCCGACTTCACCCCTCCACTTT; cdr3_aa: CSARRAGPTSPLHF; v_call: TRBV20-1; clone_size: few; j_call: TRBJ1-6; d_call: .
cdr3_nt: TGTACCAGCAGGCCCGAGGCTGCTAACACTGAAGCTTTCTTT; cdr3_aa: CTSRPEAANTEAFF; v_call: TRBV7-3; clone_size: .; j_call: TRBJ1-1; d_call: .
cdr3_nt: TGTGCCAGCAGCGTAGGGGACTCGGGTGCAATTGAGCAGTTCTTC; cdr3_aa: CASSVGDSGAIEQFF; v_call: TRBV9; clone_size: .; j_call: TRBJ2-1; d_call: .
cdr3_nt: TGTGCCTGGAGTGTCCCGGGACAGGGGGCGAGAGATACGCAGTATTTT; cdr3_aa: CAWSVPGQGARDTQYF; v_call: TRBV30; clone_size: few; j_call: TRBJ2-3; d_call: TRBD1
cdr3_nt: TGTGCCAGCAGTTCACAGGGCTTCCTCTACAATGAGCAGTTCTTC; cdr3_aa: CASSSQGFLYNEQFF; v_call: TRBV27; clone_size: few; j_call: TRBJ2-1; d_call: .
cdr3_nt: TGTGCCAGCAGCACCCCTGGGACTAGCGGGGAGCAGTTCTTC; cdr3_aa: CASSTPGTSGEQFF; v_call: TRBV6-2/TRBV6-3; clone_size: few; j_call: TRBJ2-1; d_call: TRBD2
cdr3_nt: TGTGCCAGCAGCGTTGGGGGGACACCCCTCCACTTT; cdr3_aa: CASSVGGTPLHF; v_call: TRBV7-9; clone_size: few; j_call: TRBJ1-6; d_call: .
cdr3_nt: TGTGCCAGCAGCTTGGACAGGGAGGATCAGCCCCAGCATTTT; cdr3_aa: CASSLDREDQPQHF; v_call: TRBV6-1; clone_size: few; j_call: TRBJ1-5; d_call: TRBD1
cdr3_nt: TGTGCCACCAGTGATCCGGGACTACAGAGCTCCTACAATGAGCAGTTCTTC; cdr3_aa: CATSDPGLQSSYNEQFF; v_call: TRBV24-1; clone_size: .; j_call: TRBJ2-1; d_call: TRBD2
cdr3_nt: TGTGCCAGCAGTTACAGAGGGACACTGTTTTTT; cdr3_aa: CASSYRGTLFF; v_call: TRBV6-6; clone_size: .; j_call: TRBJ1-4; d_call: .
cdr3_nt: TGTGCCAGCAGTCAGGGGTCTAGCAATCAGCCCCAGCATTTT; cdr3_aa: CASSQGSSNQPQHF; v_call: TRBV7-2; clone_size: .; j_call: TRBJ1-5; d_call: .
cdr3_nt: TGCAGTGCTCCAAACCCGCGACTAGCGAGCATCAACGAGCAGTACTTC; cdr3_aa: CSAPNPRLASINEQYF; v_call: TRBV20-1; clone_size: many; j_call: TRBJ2-7; d_call: TRBD2
cdr3_nt: TGTGCCAGCAGCTACGGGACAACGGGGAACTATGGCTACACCTTC; cdr3_aa: CASSYGTTGNYGYTF; v_call: TRBV7-2; clone_size: .; j_call: TRBJ1-2; d_call: .
cdr3_nt: TGCGCCAGCAGCCCCGGGGAGCGCTACAATGAGCAGTTCTTC; cdr3_aa: CASSPGERYNEQFF; v_call: TRBV5-1; clone_size: .; j_call: TRBJ2-1; d_call: .
cdr3_nt: TGTGCCAGCAGTCCACCGGGACAGGGATTTGCCCAGTACTTC; cdr3_aa: CASSPPGQGFAQYF; v_call: TRBV28; clone_size: .; j_call: TRBJ2-5; d_call: TRBD1